A selection of T cell receptor beta chains follows, all from one sample in a study of radiotherapy plus CTLA-4 blockade in lung cancer. TCRdb keeps only in-frame clones here, not all; method: immunoSEQ multiplex PCR. The sample consists of more than 25,000 clones, roughly 80% of them appearing once. The source was peripheral blood, collected from a patient treated with radiotherapy plus ipilimumab. These receptors were collected from a human donor with non-small cell lung cancer who had stable disease on radiotherapy plus ipilimumab. The CDR3 runs from the conserved cysteine through the conserved F or W. The D gene is left open where the match is weak. Rows may omit the clone size; those that give it use once, few, many or a size class.

D	V	J	size	DNA	CDR3
-	TRBV10-3	TRBJ1-2	-	TGTGCCATCAGTGAGGTGGACCCTGGGGGTGTGTACTATGGCTACACCTTC	CAISEVDPGGVYYGYTF
-	TRBV29-1	TRBJ1-2	-	TGCAGCGTTGAGGGAGGGGATTCCTCTAGCTACACCTTC	CSVEGGDSSSYTF
-	TRBV6-6	TRBJ1-6	few	TGTGCCAGCAGTTACTCGGGCAGGGGTGCTTCACCCCTCCACTTT	CASSYSGRGASPLHF
-	TRBV6-5	TRBJ1-6	-	TGTGCCAGCAGTGCAGGGCCTTATAATTCACCCCTCCACTTT	CASSAGPYNSPLHF
-	TRBV7-2	TRBJ1-4	-	TGTGCCAGCAGCTTAGGGGGGGTTCGAGGTGAAAAACTGTTTTTT	CASSLGGVRGEKLFF
TRBD1	TRBV13	TRBJ2-1	-	TGTGCCAGCAGCCTCACCGGGACAGTAAACAATGAGCAGTTCTTC	CASSLTGTVNNEQFF
-	TRBV7-6	TRBJ2-1	-	TGTGCCAGCAGCCCCCAGGGAGGTGGGACTAATGAGCAGTTCTTC	CASSPQGGGTNEQFF
TRBD1	TRBV5-1	TRBJ2-5	-	TGCGCCAGCAGCTCACAGGGGGCGGTTTTGGAGACCCAGTACTTC	CASSSQGAVLETQYF
TRBD2	TRBV19	TRBJ2-7	few	TGTGCCAGTAGTTTTAGCGGGGCCTACGAGCAGTACTTC	CASSFSGAYEQYF
TRBD2	TRBV7-7	TRBJ2-2	once	TGTGCCAGCAGCGAAGGAGCGGGGGGACCGGACGGGGAGCTGTTTTTT	CASSEGAGGPDGELFF
-	TRBV4-1	TRBJ1-2	once	TGCGCCAGCAGCCAAGAGGGGACGCGACTTCTCTATGGCTACACCTTC	CASSQEGTRLLYGYTF
-	TRBV7-2	TRBJ1-1	-	TGTGCCAGCAGCTTCTACGACTCGTATTCAGCTTTCTTT	CASSFYDSYSAFF
-	TRBV5-4	TRBJ2-3	-	TGTGCCAGCAGCACGTACCTAGTGGCCACAGATACGCAGTATTTT	CASSTYLVATDTQYF
-	TRBV7-6	TRBJ1-4	once	TGTGCCAGCAGCGTACAGGATTTGGTAACTGAAAAACTGTTTTTT	CASSVQDLVTEKLFF
TRBD1	TRBV5-4	TRBJ1-6	-	TGTGCCAGCAGCTTTACTTTGACAGGGTATAATTCACCCCTCCACTTT	CASSFTLTGYNSPLHF
-	TRBV6-5	TRBJ2-3	-	TGTGCCAGCAGTTACCGCCTCCCAGATACGCAGTATTTT	CASSYRLPDTQYF
-	TRBV9	TRBJ1-4	-	TGTGCCAGCAGCGTAGGAGGAAGAGCAACTAATGAAAAACTGTTTTTT	CASSVGGRATNEKLFF
-	TRBV7-9	TRBJ1-4	few	TGTGCCAGCAGCTTAATGGGGGGAGAGGGTGAAAAACTGTTTTTT	CASSLMGGEGEKLFF
-	TRBV4-1	TRBJ1-4	medium-sized	TGCGCCAGCAGCCCCACAACCCAACGGTTTGAAAAACTGTTTTTT	CASSPTTQRFEKLFF
TRBD1	TRBV7-2	TRBJ2-4	few	TGTGCCAGCAGCCTATTGGACAGGGGAGCCAAAAACATTCAGTACTTC	CASSLLDRGAKNIQYF
TRBD1	TRBV5-6	TRBJ2-2	-	TGTGCCAGCAGCTTGGAAGGGGGCCTGAACACCGGGGAGCTGTTTTTT	CASSLEGGLNTGELFF
-	TRBV6-1	TRBJ1-5	-	TGTGCCAGCAGTGGCAGTTATAGCAATCAGCCCCAGCATTTT	CASSGSYSNQPQHF
TRBD1	TRBV5-1	TRBJ1-3	few	TGCGCCAGCAGCTTGGGAGGACAGGGCGTCACCATATATTTT	CASSLGGQGVTIYF
TRBD1	TRBV6-5	TRBJ1-5	-	TGTGCCAGCAGCTCAGGGGGGCAGGGGAATCAGCCCCAGCATTTT	CASSSGGQGNQPQHF
-	TRBV19	TRBJ2-2	-	TGTGCCAGTAGTGACAGAGGACAGAACACCGGGGAGCTGTTTTTT	CASSDRGQNTGELFF
TRBD1	TRBV30	TRBJ1-2	-	TGTGCCTGGAGCGGGGACAGGCGGAAAAGCTATGGCTACACCTTC	CAWSGDRRKSYGYTF
-	TRBV9	TRBJ1-4	-	TGTGCCAGCAGCAACAGGGCGGAGAATGAAAAACTGTTTTTT	CASSNRAENEKLFF
-	TRBV15	TRBJ1-1	-	TGTGCCACCAGCAGAGAAGACAGGCGACGCACTGAAGCTTTCTTT	CATSREDRRRTEAFF
-	TRBV7-9	TRBJ1-1	-	TGTGCCAGCACCTCAGATCCGGGATCCTGGTGGGCTTTCTTT	CASTSDPGSWWAFF
-	TRBV5-1	TRBJ1-5	once	TGCGCCAGCAGCTCTGACAGCAATCAGCCCCAGCATTTT	CASSSDSNQPQHF
-	TRBV7-2	TRBJ1-4	-	TGTGCCAGCAGCCACGGGGACACAGCAACTAATGAAAAACTGTTTTTT	CASSHGDTATNEKLFF
TRBD1	TRBV28	TRBJ1-5	-	TGTGCCAGCAGTTTAATAATTGGGACAGGGGACAATCAGCCCCAGCATTTT	CASSLIIGTGDNQPQHF
TRBD1	TRBV5-1	TRBJ1-4	-	TGCGCCAGCAGCTTGGCAGGGGGCGGGGAAAAACTGTTTTTT	CASSLAGGGEKLFF
-	TRBV30	TRBJ1-1	-	TGTGCCTGGAGTTACAGGGAACGTTCAGCTTTCTTT	CAWSYRERSAFF
TRBD1	TRBV19	TRBJ1-1	-	TGTGCCAGCGACAGGGCGAACACTGAAGCTTTCTTT	CASDRANTEAFF
TRBD1	TRBV27	TRBJ1-2	-	TGTGCCAGCAGTTTATCCGTCCAGGGGGGGTATGGCTACACCTTC	CASSLSVQGGYGYTF
-	TRBV9	TRBJ1-1	-	TGTGCCAGCAGCGCCGGCGGGAACACTGAAGCTTTCTTT	CASSAGGNTEAFF